This T cell receptor beta chain was identified during a study of molecular identifiers for immune sequencing clone quantification. This CDR3 has 15 residues. Looked up from germline, CDR1 is SGHTA and CDR2 is FQGNSA. V lost 5 bases to trimming and J lost 1 base; unmatched junction nucleotides: 7. TCRdb reprocessed the PCR reads with MiXCR, giving one entry per CDR3 protein. The data show 490,000 or so distinct CDR3 sequences, with around 25% seen just once and around 0.79% held by the top ten. This clonotype was picked up many times. The V and J genes are TRBV7-2 and TRBJ2-5; TRBD2 matches at 7 bases. The clonotype originates from a human donor in good health. Some libraries in this study had Jurkat cell RNA spiked in. Source material: naive CD8+ T cells from blood, with Jurkat cell RNA spiked in. The subset is: FACS-sorted CD8+CD4-CCR7+CD45RA+ naive T cells. The CDR3 region has the DNA TGTGCCAGCAGCCAGGAGGGACTACTCCAAGAGACCCAGTACTTC. Amino acids: CASSQEGLLQETQYF. The variable domain in full, completed from reference TRBV7-2 and TRBJ2-5, reads GAGVSQSPSNKVTEKGKDVELRCDPISGHTALYWYRQSLGQGLEFLIYFQGNSAPDKSGLPSDRFSAERTGGSVSTLTIQRTQQEDSAVYLCASSQEGLLQETQYFGPGTRLLVL.